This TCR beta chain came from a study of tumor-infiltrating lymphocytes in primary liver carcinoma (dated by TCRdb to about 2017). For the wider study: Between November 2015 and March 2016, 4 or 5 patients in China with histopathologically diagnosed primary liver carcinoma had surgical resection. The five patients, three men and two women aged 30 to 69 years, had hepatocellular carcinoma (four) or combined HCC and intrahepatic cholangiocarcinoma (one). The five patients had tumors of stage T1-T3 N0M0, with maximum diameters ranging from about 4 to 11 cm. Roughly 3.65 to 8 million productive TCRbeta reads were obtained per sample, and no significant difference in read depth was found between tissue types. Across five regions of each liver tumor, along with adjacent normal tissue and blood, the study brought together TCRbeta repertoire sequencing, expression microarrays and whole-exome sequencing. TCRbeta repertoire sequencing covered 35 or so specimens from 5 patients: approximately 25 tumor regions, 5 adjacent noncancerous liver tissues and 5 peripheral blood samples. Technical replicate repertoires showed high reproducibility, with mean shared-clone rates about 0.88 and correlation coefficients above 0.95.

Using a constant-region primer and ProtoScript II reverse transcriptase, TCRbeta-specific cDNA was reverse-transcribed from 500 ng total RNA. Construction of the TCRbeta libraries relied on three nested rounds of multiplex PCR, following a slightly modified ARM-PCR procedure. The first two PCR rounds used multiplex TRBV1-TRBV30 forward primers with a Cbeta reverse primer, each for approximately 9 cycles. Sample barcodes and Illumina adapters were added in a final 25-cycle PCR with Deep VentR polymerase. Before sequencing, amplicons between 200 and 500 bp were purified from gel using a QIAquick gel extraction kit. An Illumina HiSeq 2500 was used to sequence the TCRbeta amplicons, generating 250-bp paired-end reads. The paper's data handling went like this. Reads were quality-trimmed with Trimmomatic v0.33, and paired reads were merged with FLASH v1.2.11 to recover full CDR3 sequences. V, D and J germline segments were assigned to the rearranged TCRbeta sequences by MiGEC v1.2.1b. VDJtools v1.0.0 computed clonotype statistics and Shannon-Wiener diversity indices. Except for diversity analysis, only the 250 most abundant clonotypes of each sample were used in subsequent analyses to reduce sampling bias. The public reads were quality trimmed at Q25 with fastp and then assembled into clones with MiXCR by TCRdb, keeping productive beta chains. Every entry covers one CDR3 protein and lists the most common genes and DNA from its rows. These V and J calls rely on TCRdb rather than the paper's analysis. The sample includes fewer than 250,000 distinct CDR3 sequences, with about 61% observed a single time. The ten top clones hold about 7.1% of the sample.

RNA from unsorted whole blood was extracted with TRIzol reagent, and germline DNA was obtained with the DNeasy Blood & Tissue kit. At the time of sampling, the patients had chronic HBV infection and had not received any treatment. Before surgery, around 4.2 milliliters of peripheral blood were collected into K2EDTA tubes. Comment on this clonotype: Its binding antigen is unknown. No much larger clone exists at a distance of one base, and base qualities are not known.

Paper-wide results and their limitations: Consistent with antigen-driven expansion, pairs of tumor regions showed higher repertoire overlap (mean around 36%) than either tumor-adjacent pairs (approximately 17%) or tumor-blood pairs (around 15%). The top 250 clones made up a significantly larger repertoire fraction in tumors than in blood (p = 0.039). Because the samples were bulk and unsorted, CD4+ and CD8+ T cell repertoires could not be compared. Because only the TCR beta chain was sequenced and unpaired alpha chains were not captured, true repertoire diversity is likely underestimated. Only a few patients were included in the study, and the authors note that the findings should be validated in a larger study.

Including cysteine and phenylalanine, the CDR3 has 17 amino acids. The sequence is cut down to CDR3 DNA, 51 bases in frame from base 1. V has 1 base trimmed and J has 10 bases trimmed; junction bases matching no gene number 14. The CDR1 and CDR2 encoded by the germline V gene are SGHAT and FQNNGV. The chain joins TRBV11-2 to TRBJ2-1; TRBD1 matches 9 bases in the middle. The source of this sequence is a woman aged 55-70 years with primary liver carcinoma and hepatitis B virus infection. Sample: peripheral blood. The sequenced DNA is TGTGCCAGCAGCTTAGCCCACGGACAGGGGTACAGGGGCGAGCAGTTCTTC. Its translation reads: CASSLAHGQGYRGEQFF. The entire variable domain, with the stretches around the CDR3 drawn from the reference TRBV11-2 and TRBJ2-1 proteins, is EAGVAQSPRYKIIEKRQSVAFWCNPISGHATLYWYQQILGQGPKLLIQFQNNGVVDDSQLPKDRFSAERLKGVDSTLKIQPAKLEDSAVYLCASSLAHGQGYRGEQFFGPGTRLTVL.